Included here is one T cell receptor beta chain sequence, with context. The data derive from a study of T cells in narcolepsy. Clones were read by immunoSEQ multiplex PCR, and TCRdb kept only the in-frame ones, dropping some. This sample has 25,000 to 30,000 clones, with around 79% found just once. CDR1 is SGHVS and CDR2 is FQNEAQ in the germline V gene. V gave up 5 bases and J gave up 4 bases, with 15 bases separating them. CDR3 size: 14 residues. The TCR sequence derives from a human donor in good health. Sample: memory (CD45RA-) CD4+ T cells from blood. This rearrangement joins TRBV7-8 to TRBJ2-7; possibly TRBD1 or TRBD2 for D (5 bases each). The CDR3 loop is CASSPRGFGYEQYF. CDR3 DNA sequence: TGTGCCAGCAGCCCGAGGGGATTCGGTTACGAGCAGTACTTC.